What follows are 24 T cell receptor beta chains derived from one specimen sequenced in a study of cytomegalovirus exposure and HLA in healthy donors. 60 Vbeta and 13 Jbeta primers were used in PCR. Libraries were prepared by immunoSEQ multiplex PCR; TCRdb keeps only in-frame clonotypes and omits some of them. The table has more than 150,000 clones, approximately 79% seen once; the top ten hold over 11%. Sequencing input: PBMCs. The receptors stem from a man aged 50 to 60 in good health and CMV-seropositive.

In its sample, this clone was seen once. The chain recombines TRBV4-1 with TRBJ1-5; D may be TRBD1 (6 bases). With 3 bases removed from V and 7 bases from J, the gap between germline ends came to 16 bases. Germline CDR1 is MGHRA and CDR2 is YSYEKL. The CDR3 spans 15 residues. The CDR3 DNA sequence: TGCGCCAGCAGCCAGGGGGAAACAGGGTCCCAGCCCCAGCATTTT. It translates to CASSQGETGSQPQHF.

CDR3: CASSLDPSGGNTIYF. CDR3 DNA sequence: TGTGCCAGCAGCTTAGATCCATCAGGTGGAAACACCATATATTTT. This chain joins TRBV7-2 and TRBJ1-3, with D unclear. The V and J ends lost 1 base and 3 bases respectively, with 10 bases between them. The CDR3 totals 15 residues. CDR1 and CDR2 (germline): SGHTA, FQGNSA. Using reference TRBV7-2 and TRBJ1-3 for the parts outside the CDR3, the full variable domain is GAGVSQSPSNKVTEKGKDVELRCDPISGHTALYWYRQSLGQGLEFLIYFQGNSAPDKSGLPSDRFSAERTGGSVSTLTIQRTQQEDSAVYLCASSLDPSGGNTIYFGEGSWLTVV.

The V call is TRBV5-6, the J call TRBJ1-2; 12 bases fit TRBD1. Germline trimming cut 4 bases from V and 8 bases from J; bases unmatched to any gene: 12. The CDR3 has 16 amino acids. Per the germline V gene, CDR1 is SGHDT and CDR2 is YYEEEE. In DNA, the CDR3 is TGTGCCAGCAGCCAAAGCCCGGGACAGGGGGCAGAAGGCTACACCTTC. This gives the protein CASSQSPGQGAEGYTF.

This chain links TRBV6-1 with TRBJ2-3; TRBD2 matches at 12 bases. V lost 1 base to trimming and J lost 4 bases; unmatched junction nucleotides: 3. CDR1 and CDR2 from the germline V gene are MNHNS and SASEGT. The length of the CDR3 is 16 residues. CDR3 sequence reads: CASSEVSSGGADTQYF. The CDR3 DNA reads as TGTGCCAGCAGTGAAGTGTCTAGCGGGGGGGCAGATACGCAGTATTTT.

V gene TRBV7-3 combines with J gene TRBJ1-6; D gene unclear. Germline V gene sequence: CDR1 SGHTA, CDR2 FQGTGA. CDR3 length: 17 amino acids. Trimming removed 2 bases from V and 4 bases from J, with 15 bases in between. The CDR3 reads CASSLGFYRRYNSPLHF. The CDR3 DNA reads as TGTGCCAGCAGCTTAGGTTTTTACAGAAGATATAATTCACCCCTCCACTTT. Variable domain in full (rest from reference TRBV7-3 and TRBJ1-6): GAGVSQTPSNKVTEKGKYVELRCDPISGHTALYWYRQSLGQGPEFLIYFQGTGAADDSGLPNDRFFAVRPEGSVSTLKIQRTERGDSAVYLCASSLGFYRRYNSPLHFGNGTRLTVT.

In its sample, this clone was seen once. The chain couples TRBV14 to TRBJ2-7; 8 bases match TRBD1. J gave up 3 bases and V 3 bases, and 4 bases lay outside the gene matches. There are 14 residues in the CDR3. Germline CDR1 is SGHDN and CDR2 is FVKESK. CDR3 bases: TGTGCCAGCAGCCAGGGGACAGGTCACTACGAGCAGTACGTC. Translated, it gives CASSQGTGHYEQYV.

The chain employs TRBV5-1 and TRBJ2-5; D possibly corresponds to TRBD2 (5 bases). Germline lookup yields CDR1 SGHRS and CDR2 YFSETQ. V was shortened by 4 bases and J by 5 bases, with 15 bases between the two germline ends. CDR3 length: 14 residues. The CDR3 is CASSPTPAGETQYF. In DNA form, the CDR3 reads TGCGCCAGCAGCCCGACCCCGGCGGGTGAGACCCAGTACTTC.

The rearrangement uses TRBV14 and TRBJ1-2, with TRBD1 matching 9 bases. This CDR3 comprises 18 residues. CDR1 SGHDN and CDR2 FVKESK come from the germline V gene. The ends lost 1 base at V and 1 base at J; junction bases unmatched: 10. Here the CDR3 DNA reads TGTGCCAGCAGCCAAGTTGCTGGGACAGGGATGGATAACTATGGCTACACCTTC. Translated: CASSQVAGTGMDNYGYTF.

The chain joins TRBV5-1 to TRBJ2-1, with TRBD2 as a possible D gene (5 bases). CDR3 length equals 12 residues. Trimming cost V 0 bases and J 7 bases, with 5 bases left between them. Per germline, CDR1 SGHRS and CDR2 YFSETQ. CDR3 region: CASSLGTNEQFF. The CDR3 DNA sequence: TGCGCCAGCAGCTTGGGGACTAATGAGCAGTTCTTC.

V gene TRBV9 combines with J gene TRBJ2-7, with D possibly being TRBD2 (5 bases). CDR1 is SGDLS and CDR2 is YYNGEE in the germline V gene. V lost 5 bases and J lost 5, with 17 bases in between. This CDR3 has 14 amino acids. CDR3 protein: CASSPRGGFHEQYF. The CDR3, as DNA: TGTGCCAGCAGTCCTAGAGGCGGGTTCCACGAGCAGTACTTC.

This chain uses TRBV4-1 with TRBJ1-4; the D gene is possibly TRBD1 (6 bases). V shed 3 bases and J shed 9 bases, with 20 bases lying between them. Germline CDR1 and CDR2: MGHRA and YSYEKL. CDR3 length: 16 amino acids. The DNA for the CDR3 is TGCGCCAGCAGCCATCTCCTAAGGGGGGGGAGGAAAAAACTGTTTTTT. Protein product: CASSHLLRGGRKKLFF.

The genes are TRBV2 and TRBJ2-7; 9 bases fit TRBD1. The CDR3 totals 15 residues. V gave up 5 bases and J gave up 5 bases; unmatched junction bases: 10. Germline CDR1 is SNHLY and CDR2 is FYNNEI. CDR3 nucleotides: TGTGCCAGCAGTTCGGCCGGGACAGGGTTCAACGAGCAGTACTTC. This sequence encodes CASSSAGTGFNEQYF.

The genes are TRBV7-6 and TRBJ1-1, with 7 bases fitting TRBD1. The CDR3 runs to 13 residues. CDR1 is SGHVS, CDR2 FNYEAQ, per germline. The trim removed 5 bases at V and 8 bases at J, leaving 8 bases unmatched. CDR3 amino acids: CASSPGHRGEAFF. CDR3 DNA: TGTGCCAGCAGCCCTGGACACAGGGGCGAAGCTTTCTTT.

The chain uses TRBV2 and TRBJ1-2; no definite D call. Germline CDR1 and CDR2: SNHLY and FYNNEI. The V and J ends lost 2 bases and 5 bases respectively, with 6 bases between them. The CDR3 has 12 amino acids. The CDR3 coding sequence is TGTGCCAGCAGTGAAATCTTGTATGGCTACACCTTC. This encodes CASSEILYGYTF.

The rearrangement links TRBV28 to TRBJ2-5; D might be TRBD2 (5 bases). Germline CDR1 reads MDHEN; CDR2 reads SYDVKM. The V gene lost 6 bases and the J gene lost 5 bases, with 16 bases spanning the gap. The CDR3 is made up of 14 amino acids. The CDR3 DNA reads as TGTGCCAGCAGCCGCAACACGTGGAGGGAGACCCAGTACTTC. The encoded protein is CASSRNTWRETQYF.

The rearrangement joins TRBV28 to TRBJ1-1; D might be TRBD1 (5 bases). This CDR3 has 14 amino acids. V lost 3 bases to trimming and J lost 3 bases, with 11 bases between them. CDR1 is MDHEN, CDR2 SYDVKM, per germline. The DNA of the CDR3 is TGTGCCAGCAGTTTGTACCAGGGCGACACTGAAGCTTTCTTT. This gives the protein CASSLYQGDTEAFF.

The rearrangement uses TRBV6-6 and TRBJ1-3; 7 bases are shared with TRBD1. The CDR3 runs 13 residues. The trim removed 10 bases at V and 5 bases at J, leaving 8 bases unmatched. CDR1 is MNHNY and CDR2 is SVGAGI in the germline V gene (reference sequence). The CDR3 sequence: CATSGGQRNTIYF. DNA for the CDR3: TGTGCCACCTCAGGGGGGCAAAGAAACACCATATATTTT.

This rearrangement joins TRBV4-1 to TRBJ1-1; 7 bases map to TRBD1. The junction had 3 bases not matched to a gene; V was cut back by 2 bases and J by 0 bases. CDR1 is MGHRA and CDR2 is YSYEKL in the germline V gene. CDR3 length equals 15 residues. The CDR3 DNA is TGCGCCAGCAGCCAACCGGGACAGATGAACACTGAAGCTTTCTTT. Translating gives CASSQPGQMNTEAFF.

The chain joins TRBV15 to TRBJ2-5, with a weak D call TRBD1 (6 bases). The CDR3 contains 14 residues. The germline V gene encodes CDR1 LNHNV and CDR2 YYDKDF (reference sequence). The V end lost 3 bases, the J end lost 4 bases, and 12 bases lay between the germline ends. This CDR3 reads CATSSLRGRETQYF. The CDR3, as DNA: TGTGCCACCAGCAGCCTCAGGGGAAGAGAGACCCAGTACTTC.

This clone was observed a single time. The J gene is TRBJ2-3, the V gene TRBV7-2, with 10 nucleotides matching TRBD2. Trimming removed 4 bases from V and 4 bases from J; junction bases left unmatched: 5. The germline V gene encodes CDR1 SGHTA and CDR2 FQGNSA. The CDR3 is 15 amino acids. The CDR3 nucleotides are TGTGCCAGCAGCTCGAGCGGGGGGGACGCAGATACGCAGTATTTT. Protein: CASSSSGGDADTQYF.

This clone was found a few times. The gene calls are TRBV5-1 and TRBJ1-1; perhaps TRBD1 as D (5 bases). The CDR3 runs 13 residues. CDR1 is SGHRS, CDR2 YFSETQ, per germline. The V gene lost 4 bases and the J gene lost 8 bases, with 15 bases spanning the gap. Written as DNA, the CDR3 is TGCGCCAGCAGCCGGTCGGGGGACCGGGAAGCTTTCTTT. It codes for CASSRSGDREAFF.

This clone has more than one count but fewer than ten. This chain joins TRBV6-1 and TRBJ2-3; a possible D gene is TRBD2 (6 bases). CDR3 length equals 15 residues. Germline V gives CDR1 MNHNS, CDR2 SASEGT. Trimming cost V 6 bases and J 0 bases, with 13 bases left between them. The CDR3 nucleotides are TGTGCCAGCAGGCTTTGGGGGGTTAGCACAGATACGCAGTATTTT. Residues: CASRLWGVSTDTQYF.

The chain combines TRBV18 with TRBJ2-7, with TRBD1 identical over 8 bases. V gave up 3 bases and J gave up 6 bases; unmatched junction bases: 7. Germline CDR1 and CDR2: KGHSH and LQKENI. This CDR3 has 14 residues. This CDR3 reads CASSPRTGRSEQYV. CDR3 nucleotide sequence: TGTGCCAGCTCACCTAGGACAGGGCGAAGCGAGCAGTACGTC.

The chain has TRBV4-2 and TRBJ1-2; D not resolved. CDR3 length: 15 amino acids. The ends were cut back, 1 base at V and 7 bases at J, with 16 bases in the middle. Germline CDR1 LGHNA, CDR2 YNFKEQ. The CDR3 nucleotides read TGTGCCAGCAGCCAAGTCGGTAACCCCCCCGTTGGCTACACCTTC. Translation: CASSQVGNPPVGYTF.